This T cell receptor beta chain was sequenced during a study of T-cell reconstitution after alpha-beta-depleted transplantation in children. Ten or more counts support this clonotype. Preparing the TCRbeta library involved the use of unique molecular identifiers. A single record per CDR3 protein comes from TCRdb applying MiXCR to the PCR reads. The sample has under 300,000 distinct CDR3 sequences, around 10% seen once. Here the sequenced sample was peripheral blood, taken 180 days after TCRalphabeta/CD19-depleted stem cell transplant. This TCR derives from a male patient aged 2-9 years who had a stem cell transplant for chronic granulomatous disease, so the T cells may come from the graft donor.

CDR3 in DNA: TGTGCCAGCAGCTTAGTCGGACGGAACTATGGCTACACCTTC. This codes for CASSLVGRNYGYTF. V usage is TRBV7-2 and J usage is TRBJ1-2; D is uncertain. Germline V gene lookup returns CDR1 SGHTA and CDR2 FQGNSA. This CDR3 region has 14 residues. Trimming left V 1 base short and J 2 bases short, with 8 bases between.